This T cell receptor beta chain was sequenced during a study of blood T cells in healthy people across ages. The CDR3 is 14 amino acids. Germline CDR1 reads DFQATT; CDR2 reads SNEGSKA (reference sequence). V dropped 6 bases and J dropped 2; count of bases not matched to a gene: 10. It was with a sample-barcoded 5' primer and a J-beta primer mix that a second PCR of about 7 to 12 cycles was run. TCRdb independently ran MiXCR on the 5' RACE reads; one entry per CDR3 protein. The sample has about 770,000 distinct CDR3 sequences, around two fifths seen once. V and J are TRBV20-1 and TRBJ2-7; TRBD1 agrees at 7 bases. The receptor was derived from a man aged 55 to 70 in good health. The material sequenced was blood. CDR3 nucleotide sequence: TGCAGTGCCAGGACCCGGGACAGAACCTACGAGCAGTACTTC. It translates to CSARTRDRTYEQYF.